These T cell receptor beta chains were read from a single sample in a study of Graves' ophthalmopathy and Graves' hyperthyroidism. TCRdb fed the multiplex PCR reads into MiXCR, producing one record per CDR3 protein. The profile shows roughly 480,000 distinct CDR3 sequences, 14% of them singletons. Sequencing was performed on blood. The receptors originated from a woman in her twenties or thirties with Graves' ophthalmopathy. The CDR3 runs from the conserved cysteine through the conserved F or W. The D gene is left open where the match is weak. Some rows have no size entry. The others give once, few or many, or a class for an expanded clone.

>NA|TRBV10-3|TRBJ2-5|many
CAISIKWEAGETQYF
TGTGCCATCAGCATTAAGTGGGAGGCGGGGGAGACCCAGTACTTC
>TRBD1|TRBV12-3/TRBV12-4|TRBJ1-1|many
CASRPLTGGLTEAFF
TGTGCCAGCAGACCCTTGACAGGGGGCCTCACTGAAGCTTTCTTT
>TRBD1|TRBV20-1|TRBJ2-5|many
CSARELDREDETQYF
TGCAGTGCTAGAGAACTGGACAGGGAAGACGAGACCCAGTACTTC
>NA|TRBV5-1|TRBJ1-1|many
CASSPTGGGRTEAFF
TGCGCCAGCAGCCCCACTGGGGGGGGCCGGACTGAAGCTTTCTTT
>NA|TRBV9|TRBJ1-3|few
CASSGRLLSGNTIYF
TGTGCCAGCAGCGGCAGACTACTCTCTGGAAACACCATATATTTT
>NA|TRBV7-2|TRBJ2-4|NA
CASSWEAAGAKNIQYF
TGTGCCAGCAGCTGGGAGGCGGCAGGAGCCAAAAACATTCAGTACTTC
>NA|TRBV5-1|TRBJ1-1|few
CASSLFSAQTVNTEAFF
TGCGCCAGCAGCTTGTTTTCTGCACAGACGGTGAACACTGAAGCTTTCTTT
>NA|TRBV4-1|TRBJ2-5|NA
CASSQGATIRQETQYF
TGCGCCAGCAGCCAAGGTGCGACAATCCGCCAAGAGACCCAGTACTTC
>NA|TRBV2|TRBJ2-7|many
CASSDRPYEQYF
TGTGCCAGCAGTGATAGACCCTACGAGCAGTACTTC
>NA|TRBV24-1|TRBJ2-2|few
CATSDTDPPGELFF
TGTGCCACCAGCGATACAGATCCCCCCGGGGAGCTGTTTTTT
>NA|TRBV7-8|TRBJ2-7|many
CASSLGGEFYEQYF
TGTGCCAGCAGCCTGGGTGGGGAGTTCTACGAGCAGTACTTC
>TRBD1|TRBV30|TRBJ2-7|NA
CAWGQGATYEQYF
TGTGCCTGGGGACAGGGGGCCACCTACGAGCAGTACTTC
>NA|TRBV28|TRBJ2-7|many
CASSPAGRPVGEQYF
TGTGCCAGCAGTCCGGCGGGGCGACCAGTCGGCGAGCAGTACTTC
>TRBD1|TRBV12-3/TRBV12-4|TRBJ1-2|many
CASSPGTAGSQHQF
TGTGCCAGCAGTCCCGGGACAGCGGGGTCTCAGCACCAGTTC
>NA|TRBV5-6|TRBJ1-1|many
CASSLEGWDKNTEAFF
TGTGCCAGCAGCCTTGAGGGGTGGGACAAGAACACTGAAGCTTTCTTT
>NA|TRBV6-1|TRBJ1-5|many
CASSPRDAQGQPQHF
TGTGCCAGCAGTCCCCGGGACGCTCAGGGTCAGCCCCAGCATTTT
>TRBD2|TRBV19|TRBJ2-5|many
CASSRLAGGEETQYF
TGTGCCAGTAGTCGACTAGCGGGAGGGGAAGAGACCCAGTACTTC
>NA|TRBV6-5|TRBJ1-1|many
CASSYSWTLMNTEAFF
TGTGCCAGCAGTTACTCTTGGACACTTATGAACACTGAAGCTTTCTTT
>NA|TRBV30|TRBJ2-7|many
CAWSTGVAYEQYF
TGTGCCTGGAGTACGGGGGTAGCCTACGAGCAGTACTTC
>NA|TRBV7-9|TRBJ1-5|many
CASSASGNQPQHF
TGTGCCAGCAGCGCGTCGGGTAATCAGCCCCAGCATTTT
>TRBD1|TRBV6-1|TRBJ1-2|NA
CASSPTGGPSNYGYTF
TGTGCCAGCAGCCCGACAGGGGGACCTTCTAACTATGGCTACACCTTC
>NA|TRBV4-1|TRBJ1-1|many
CASSQDLRPGRDTEAFF
TGCGCCAGCAGCCAAGATTTAAGGCCAGGGAGGGACACTGAAGCTTTCTTT
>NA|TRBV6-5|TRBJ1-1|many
CASTGTAEAFF
TGTGCCAGCACCGGGACGGCTGAAGCTTTCTTT
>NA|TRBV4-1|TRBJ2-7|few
CASSQVVSSVYEQYF
TGCGCCAGCAGCCAAGTCGTTAGTAGCGTCTACGAGCAGTACTTC
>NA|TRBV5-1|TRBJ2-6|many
CASSTSAGANVLTF
TGCGCCAGCAGCACAAGTGCTGGGGCCAACGTCCTGACTTTC
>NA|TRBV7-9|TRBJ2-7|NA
CASSFEDLEQYF
TGTGCCAGCAGCTTTGAGGACCTCGAGCAGTACTTC
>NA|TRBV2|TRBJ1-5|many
CASSGGDSMVQPQHF
TGTGCCAGCAGTGGAGGAGACAGTATGGTCCAGCCCCAGCATTTT
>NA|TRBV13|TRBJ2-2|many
CASSLGLGSSTGELFF
TGTGCCAGCAGCTTGGGGCTCGGGAGTAGCACCGGGGAGCTGTTTTTT
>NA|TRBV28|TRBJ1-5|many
CASNGVGQPQHF
TGTGCCAGCAATGGAGTGGGTCAGCCCCAGCATTTT
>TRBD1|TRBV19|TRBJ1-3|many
CASSWQGDSGNTIYF
TGTGCCAGTAGTTGGCAGGGGGACTCTGGAAACACCATATATTTT
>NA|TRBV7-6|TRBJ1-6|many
CASSPRLAGMVDSPLHF
TGTGCCAGCAGCCCGAGACTGGCAGGGATGGTCGATTCACCCCTCCACTTT
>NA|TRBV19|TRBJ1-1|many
CASSTPPRENTEAFF
TGTGCCAGTAGTACCCCCCCCAGGGAGAACACTGAAGCTTTCTTT
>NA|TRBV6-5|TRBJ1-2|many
CASSYSWQLGYTF
TGTGCCAGCAGTTACTCTTGGCAGTTAGGCTACACCTTC
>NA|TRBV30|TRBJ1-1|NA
CAWSVTKDTVYTEAFF
TGTGCCTGGAGCGTTACTAAGGACACCGTTTACACTGAAGCTTTCTTT
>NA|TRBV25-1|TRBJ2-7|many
CASSDTPLMEQYF
TGTGCCAGCAGTGACACTCCCTTAATGGAGCAGTACTTC
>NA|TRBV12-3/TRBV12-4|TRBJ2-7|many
CASRPGHLYEQYF
TGTGCCAGCCGTCCGGGACACCTCTACGAGCAGTACTTC
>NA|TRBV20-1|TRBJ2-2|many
CSARDNRRRQGTFPGELFF
TGCAGTGCTAGAGATAATAGGAGGCGTCAGGGTACCTTCCCCGGGGAGCTGTTTTTT
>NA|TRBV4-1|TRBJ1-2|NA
CASSSGGGDGYGYTF
TGCGCCAGCAGCTCGGGGGGGGGAGATGGGTATGGCTACACCTTC
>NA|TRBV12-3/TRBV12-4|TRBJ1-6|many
CASSSGGAFSYNSPLHF
TGTGCCAGCTCCTCGGGGGGCGCGTTCTCCTATAATTCACCCCTCCACTTT
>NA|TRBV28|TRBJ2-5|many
CASSLRERGTQYF
TGTGCCAGCAGTTTAAGGGAGAGGGGGACCCAGTACTTC
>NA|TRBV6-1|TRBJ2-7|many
CASGGTADYEQYF
TGTGCCAGCGGCGGGACGGCAGACTACGAGCAGTACTTC